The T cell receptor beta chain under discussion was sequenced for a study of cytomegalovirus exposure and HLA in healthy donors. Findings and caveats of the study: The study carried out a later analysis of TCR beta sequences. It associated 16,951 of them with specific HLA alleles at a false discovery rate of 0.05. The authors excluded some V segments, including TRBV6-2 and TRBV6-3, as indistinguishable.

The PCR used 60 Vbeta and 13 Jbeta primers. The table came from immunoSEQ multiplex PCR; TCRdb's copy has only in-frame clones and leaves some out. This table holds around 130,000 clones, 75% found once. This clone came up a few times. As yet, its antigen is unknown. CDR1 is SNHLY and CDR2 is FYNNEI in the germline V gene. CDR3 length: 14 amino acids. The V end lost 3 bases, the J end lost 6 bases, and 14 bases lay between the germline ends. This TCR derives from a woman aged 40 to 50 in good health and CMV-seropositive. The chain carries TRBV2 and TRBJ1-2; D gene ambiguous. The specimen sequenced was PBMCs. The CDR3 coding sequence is TGTGCCAGCAGTGACATCAGTCCTAGGAATGGCTACACCTTC. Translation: CASSDISPRNGYTF.